The rows below give T cell receptor beta chains drawn from one sample of a study of cytotoxic CD8 clonotypes in ibrutinib-treated CLL. Method: immunoSEQ multiplex PCR; TCRdb's copy keeps in-frame clones and lacks some. The sample yields approximately 24,000 clones, around 73% seen once. The specimen was PBMCs, collected before ibrutinib treatment. All receptors come from a human donor with chronic lymphocytic leukemia. The CDR3 runs from the conserved cysteine through the conserved F or W. The D gene is left open where the match is weak. The size field is filled for only some rows; it gives once, few, many or a size class.

NA,NA,TRBV5-1,TRBJ2-1,CASSFMDEQFF,TGCGCCAGCAGCTTCATGGATGAGCAGTTCTTC
NA,TRBD2,TRBV4-3,TRBJ2-7,CASSLVAGGLSYEQYF,TGCGCCAGCAGCCTGGTAGCGGGAGGACTCTCCTACGAGCAGTACTTC
NA,TRBD1,TRBV28,TRBJ1-5,CASSLTASRDRGHFSNQPQHF,TGTGCCAGCAGCCTAACGGCCTCCCGGGACAGGGGGCACTTTAGCAATCAGCCCCAGCATTTT
few,NA,TRBV14,TRBJ2-7,CASKIRDEQYF,TGTGCCAGCAAGATAAGAGACGAGCAGTACTTC
NA,NA,TRBV28,TRBJ2-7,CASSFFGRTYEQYF,TGTGCCAGCAGTTTTTTCGGGCGAACCTACGAGCAGTACTTC
NA,TRBD2,TRBV7-9,TRBJ2-1,CASSWTSGGDNEQFF,TGTGCCAGCAGCTGGACTAGCGGGGGAGACAATGAGCAGTTCTTC
NA,NA,TRBV6-5,TRBJ2-7,CASSYVPGPDYEQYF,TGTGCCAGCAGTTACGTGCCGGGACCGGACTACGAGCAGTACTTC
NA,NA,TRBV10-3,TRBJ1-1,CASKGAAENTEAFF,TGTGCCTCCAAGGGCGCCGCAGAGAACACTGAAGCTTTCTTT
NA,TRBD2,TRBV4-3,TRBJ2-5,CASSQELGRAGGGETQYF,TGCGCCAGCAGCCAAGAGTTGGGCAGGGCGGGCGGGGGAGAGACCCAGTACTTC
NA,TRBD2,TRBV19,TRBJ2-3,CASSPLAGGFFF,TGTGCCAGTAGCCCACTAGCGGGGGGATTTTTTTTT
NA,NA,TRBV9,TRBJ2-2,CASHSASVTGELFF,TGTGCCAGTCATAGCGCTAGCGTAACCGGGGAGCTGTTTTTT
NA,TRBD1,TRBV5-8,TRBJ1-2,CASSPDRAGYTF,TGTGCCAGCAGCCCCGACAGGGCCGGCTACACCTTC
once,NA,TRBV7-2,TRBJ1-2,CASSLAGSGSGGYTF,TGTGCCAGCAGCTTAGCAGGTTCAGGGTCTGGGGGCTACACCTTC
NA,NA,TRBV5-1,TRBJ2-3,CASSLGRPTDTQYF,TGCGCCAGCAGCTTAGGCCGGCCGACAGATACGCAGTATTTT
NA,NA,TRBV6-4,TRBJ2-1,CASIPHLDEQFF,TGTGCCAGCATCCCCCACTTGGATGAGCAGTTCTTC
NA,NA,TRBV9,TRBJ1-3,CASSVAATAASGNTIYF,TGTGCCAGCAGCGTAGCTGCGACGGCCGCCTCTGGAAACACCATATATTTT
NA,NA,TRBV5-3,TRBJ2-5,CARSPLAKRDKGETQYF,TGTGCCAGAAGCCCACTAGCCAAGAGGGACAAGGGGGAGACCCAGTACTTC
NA,TRBD1,TRBV6-5,TRBJ2-1,CASRTPGQFYNEQFF,TGTGCCAGCAGGACCCCGGGACAGTTCTACAATGAGCAGTTCTTC
NA,NA,TRBV27,TRBJ2-3,CASSFPVVTDTQYF,TGTGCCAGCAGTTTCCCCGTTGTCACAGATACGCAGTATTTT
NA,NA,TRBV18,TRBJ2-5,CASSPKRGLETQYF,TGTGCCAGCTCACCAAAAAGGGGCCTGGAGACCCAGTACTTC
few,NA,TRBV11-2,TRBJ1-1,CASSLVGASTEAFF,TGTGCCAGCAGCTTAGTAGGGGCGAGCACTGAAGCTTTCTTT
NA,TRBD2,TRBV28,TRBJ2-7,CASTAGRAWEQYF,TGTGCCAGCACCGCAGGGAGGGCCTGGGAGCAGTACTTC
NA,NA,TRBV10-1,TRBJ1-2,CASSALEGYGYTF,TGCGCCAGCAGTGCTCTTGAAGGCTATGGCTACACCTTC
once,TRBD1,TRBV7-9,TRBJ2-3,CASSSYDRGRADTQYF,TGTGCCAGCAGCTCCTATGACAGGGGCCGGGCAGATACGCAGTATTTT
NA,TRBD1,TRBV7-2,TRBJ1-3,CASSFGRGHTIYF,TGTGCCAGCAGCTTCGGCAGGGGGCACACCATATATTTT
NA,NA,TRBV6-5,TRBJ2-3,CASRVNSQGDTQYF,TGTGCCAGCAGAGTAAATTCCCAGGGAGATACGCAGTATTTT
few,TRBD2,TRBV11-3,TRBJ2-3,CASSLGLAMGDTQYF,TGTGCCAGCAGCCTAGGACTAGCAATGGGAGATACGCAGTATTTT
NA,TRBD2,TRBV7-9,TRBJ2-5,CASSRGDF,TGTGCCAGCAGCCGGGGGGACTTC
NA,TRBD1,TRBV9,TRBJ1-1,CASSSHSTGPTEAFF,TGTGCCAGCAGCTCCCATTCGACAGGGCCCACTGAAGCTTTCTTT
NA,TRBD1,TRBV30,TRBJ1-1,CAWSERQGAFF,TGTGCCTGGAGTGAACGACAGGGCGCTTTCTTT
NA,TRBD1,TRBV5-6,TRBJ2-1,CASSRRDRDNEQFF,TGTGCCAGCAGCCGCCGGGACAGGGACAATGAGCAGTTCTTC
NA,NA,TRBV7-2,TRBJ1-5,CASSLGTQPQHF,TGTGCCAGCAGCTTAGGGACCCAGCCCCAGCATTTT
few,NA,TRBV6-6,TRBJ1-2,CASSYEGDYGYTF,TGTGCCAGCAGTTACGAGGGGGACTATGGCTACACCTTC
NA,TRBD2,TRBV19,TRBJ2-1,CASSTTSGRGEQFF,TGTGCCAGTAGTACGACTAGCGGGCGTGGTGAGCAGTTCTTC
NA,TRBD2,TRBV9,TRBJ2-5,CASSVGGGIQETQYF,TGTGCCAGCAGCGTAGGGGGAGGGATCCAAGAGACCCAGTACTTC
NA,NA,TRBV9,TRBJ2-3,CASSVGVRNTDTQYF,TGTGCCAGCAGCGTAGGGGTGCGGAACACAGATACGCAGTATTTT
NA,NA,TRBV4-3,TRBJ1-2,CASSQDRNYGYTF,TGCGCCAGCAGCCAAGACCGCAACTATGGCTACACCTTC
large,NA,TRBV19,TRBJ1-2,CASNPASIYGYTF,TGTGCCAGTAATCCAGCCTCAATCTATGGCTACACCTTC
NA,TRBD1,TRBV18,TRBJ1-1,CASSSQGGNLWTEAFF,TGTGCCAGCTCATCCCAGGGGGGGAACTTATGGACTGAAGCTTTCTTT
NA,NA,TRBV7-2,TRBJ2-3,CASSPMRTDTQYF,TGTGCCAGCAGCCCTATGCGGACAGATACGCAGTATTTT
NA,TRBD2,TRBV19,TRBJ2-5,CASSSTGTRLKETQYF,TGTGCCAGTAGCAGTACCGGGACTAGGCTAAAAGAGACCCAGTACTTC
NA,NA,TRBV7-2,TRBJ2-3,CASSPQADTQYF,TGTGCCAGCAGCCCGCAGGCAGATACGCAGTATTTT
NA,NA,TRBV10-2,TRBJ1-1,CASSEARGRGNTEAFF,TGCGCCAGCAGTGAGGCCCGGGGTAGGGGAAACACTGAAGCTTTCTTT
NA,TRBD1,TRBV10-3,TRBJ1-2,CATTPGQGVGYTF,TGTGCCACCACGCCGGGACAGGGTGTTGGCTACACCTTC
NA,NA,TRBV20-1,TRBJ2-5,CSALLGETQYF,TGCAGTGCTCTATTGGGAGAGACCCAGTACTTC
NA,TRBD2,TRBV19,TRBJ2-3,CASSIRGLAGADTQYF,TGTGCCAGTAGTATAAGGGGACTAGCGGGAGCAGATACGCAGTATTTT
NA,NA,TRBV29-1,TRBJ2-1,CSVDTRSANEQFF,TGCAGCGTTGATACTAGGTCTGCCAATGAGCAGTTCTTC
NA,TRBD1,TRBV7-3,TRBJ1-1,CASSGLRQGAQAFF,TGTGCCAGCAGTGGTTTAAGACAGGGGGCGCAGGCTTTCTTT
NA,NA,TRBV6-6,TRBJ2-1,CASSYSSRIPFF,TGTGCCAGCAGTTACTCGAGTAGGATCCCTTTCTTC
NA,NA,TRBV7-9,TRBJ2-1,CASSSGLWAGALDNEQFF,TGTGCCAGCAGCTCAGGACTATGGGCGGGCGCCCTTGACAATGAGCAGTTCTTC
NA,TRBD2,TRBV25-1,TRBJ2-7,CASSEGKAAGAVHEQYF,TGTGCCAGCAGTGAAGGGAAGGCGGCGGGAGCGGTCCACGAGCAGTACTTC
NA,TRBD1,TRBV4-3,TRBJ1-2,CASSQVIPGTGGTGYTF,TGCGCCAGCAGCCAAGTGATTCCCGGGACAGGGGGCACTGGCTACACCTTC